This passage covers 5 T cell receptor beta chains from one sample sequenced in a study of cytomegalovirus exposure and HLA in healthy donors. PCR used 60 Vbeta primers and 13 Jbeta primers. The assay was immunoSEQ multiplex PCR, and TCRdb's table has in-frame clones only and misses some. In the table there are 180,000 or so clones, approximately 80% of which are singletons. Sequencing input: PBMCs. The receptors stem from a woman aged 18-35 years in good health and CMV-seropositive.

The CDR3 sequence is CASSARDNQDEQYF. The CDR3, as DNA: TGTGCCAGCTCAGCCCGGGACAATCAAGACGAGCAGTACTTC. J is TRBJ2-7 and V is TRBV18, with a weak D call TRBD1 (6 bases). The V end lost 5 bases, the J end lost 5 bases, and 16 bases lay between the germline ends. CDR1 KGHSH and CDR2 LQKENI come from the germline V gene. The length of the CDR3 is 14 residues.

The V gene is TRBV5-5, the J gene TRBJ1-1; D not resolved. The germline CDR1 and CDR2 sequences are SGHKS and YYEKEE (reference sequence). There are 17 residues in the CDR3. V was shortened by 0 bases and J by 0 bases, with 15 bases between the two germline ends. The CDR3 coding sequence is TGTGCCAGCAGCTTGGTCGACTCGGAGATTATGAACACTGAAGCTTTCTTT. This translates into CASSLVDSEIMNTEAFF.

The chain recombines TRBV18 with TRBJ2-7; TRBD1 agrees at 8 bases. The CDR3 length is 14 residues. CDR1 is KGHSH and CDR2 is LQKENI in the germline V gene. V lost 4 bases and J lost 0; bases outside the gene matches: 2. DNA for the CDR3: TGTGCCAGCTCACAAGGACAGGGCTCCTACGAGCAGTACTTC. Translated: CASSQGQGSYEQYF.

This clone was found a few times. V and J are TRBV18 and TRBJ2-2; 7 nucleotides line up with TRBD1. From germline, CDR1 is KGHSH and CDR2 LQKENI. Trimming cost V 1 base and J 5 bases; bases outside gene matches: 7. The CDR3 contains 16 residues. Written as DNA, the CDR3 is TGTGCCAGCTCACCACGAGGGGGCAGTGGAACCGGGGAGCTGTTTTTT. This codes for CASSPRGGSGTGELFF. Supplemented by reference TRBV18 and TRBJ2-2, the full variable domain reads NAGVMQNPRHLVRRRGQEARLRCSPMKGHSHVYWYRQLPEEGLKFMVYLQKENIIDESGMPKERFSAEFPKEGPSILRIQQVVRGDSAAYFCASSPRGGSGTGELFFGEGSRLTVL.

There are a few counts of this clone. The chain employs TRBV7-9 and TRBJ1-1, with 11 bases matching TRBD1. The junction had 14 bases not matched to a gene; V was cut back by 3 bases and J by 5 bases. The germline V gene has CDR1 SEHNR and CDR2 FQNEAQ (reference sequence). The length of the CDR3 is 18 residues. The CDR3 DNA is TGTGCCAGCAGCTTTCCCTCGTCGGGGACAGGGGGTGAGACTGAAGCTTTCTTT. The encoded protein is CASSFPSSGTGGETEAFF.